This section outlines one TCR beta chain sequence together with its context. Germline V gene data show CDR1 as LNHDA and CDR2 as SQIVND (reference sequence). The CDR3 sequence is 15 residues long. V was clipped by 6 bases and J by 1 base, with 15 bases between them. The sample comes from a study of OX40 agonist ivuxolimab in advanced cancers. Some clones are missing from TCRdb's copy, which holds only in-frame ones; the method was immunoSEQ multiplex PCR. Of some 98,000 clones in the sample, roughly 80% were seen once. The origin of this receptor is an adult with an advanced solid tumor such as melanoma, head and neck, liver or kidney cancer. The sequencing used CD4+ or CD8+ T cells sorted from blood, collected in a trial of the OX40 agonist ivuxolimab. This chain links TRBV19 with TRBJ2-5, with D perhaps TRBD1 (5 bases). The CDR3 region has the DNA TGTGCCAGTAGGCCACGCAGGGCGCTCCAAGAGACCCAGTACTTC. Translated: CASRPRRALQETQYF.